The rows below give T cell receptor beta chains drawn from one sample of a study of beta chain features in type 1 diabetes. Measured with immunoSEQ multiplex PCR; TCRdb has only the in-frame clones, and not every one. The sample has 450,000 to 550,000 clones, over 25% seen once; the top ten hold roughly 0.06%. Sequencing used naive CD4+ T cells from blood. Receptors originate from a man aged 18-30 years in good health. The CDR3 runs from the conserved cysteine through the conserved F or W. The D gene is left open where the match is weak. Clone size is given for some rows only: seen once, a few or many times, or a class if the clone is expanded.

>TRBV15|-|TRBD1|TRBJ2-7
CATSRGTGDPYEQYF
TGTGCCACCAGCCGCGGGACAGGTGATCCCTACGAGCAGTACTTC
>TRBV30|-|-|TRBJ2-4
CAWSTGLAKNIQYF
TGTGCCTGGAGTACCGGGCTAGCCAAAAACATTCAGTACTTC
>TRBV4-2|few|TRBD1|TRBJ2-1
CASSQAAGQGRNEQFF
TGTGCCAGCAGCCAAGCCGCGGGACAGGGGCGCAATGAGCAGTTCTTC
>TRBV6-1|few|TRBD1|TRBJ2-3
CASRRRTGSTDTQYF
TGTGCCAGCAGACGACGGACAGGGAGCACAGATACGCAGTATTTT
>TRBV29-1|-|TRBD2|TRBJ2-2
CSVNREGPTGELFF
TGCAGCGTTAATCGGGAGGGCCCCACCGGGGAGCTGTTTTTT
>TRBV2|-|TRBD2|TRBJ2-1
CASSETSGEYNEQFF
TGTGCCAGCAGTGAAACCAGCGGGGAATACAATGAGCAGTTCTTC
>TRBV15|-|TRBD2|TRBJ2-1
CATRRTSGNYEQFF
TGTGCCACCAGAAGGACTAGCGGGAACTATGAGCAGTTCTTC
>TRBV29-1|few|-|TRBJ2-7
CSVQDVYEQYF
TGCAGCGTCCAGGATGTGTACGAGCAGTACTTC
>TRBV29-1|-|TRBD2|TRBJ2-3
CSGVGTSGSTDTQYF
TGCAGCGGTGTCGGGACTAGCGGGAGCACAGATACGCAGTATTTT
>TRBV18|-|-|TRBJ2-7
CASSPSRLDEQYF
TGTGCCAGCTCACCGTCGAGACTCGACGAGCAGTACTTC
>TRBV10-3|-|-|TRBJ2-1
CAISDSSEQFF
TGTGCCATCAGTGATTCCTCCGAGCAGTTCTTC
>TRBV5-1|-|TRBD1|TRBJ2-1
CASSPGYGDRVRNEQFF
TGCGCCAGCAGCCCGGGCTACGGGGACAGGGTTCGAAATGAGCAGTTCTTC
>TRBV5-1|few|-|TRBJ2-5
CASSLGGGADGETQYF
TGCGCCAGCAGCCTGGGAGGGGGCGCGGATGGAGAGACCCAGTACTTC
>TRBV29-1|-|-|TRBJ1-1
CSDLQVGSSTEAFF
TGCAGCGATCTACAAGTGGGCAGTTCAACTGAAGCTTTCTTT
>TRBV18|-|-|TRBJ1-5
CASSPLGQSQPQHF
TGTGCCAGCTCACCACTCGGACAGTCTCAGCCCCAGCATTTT
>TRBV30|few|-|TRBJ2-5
CAWSAPLWSEETQYF
TGTGCCTGGAGTGCCCCCCTATGGTCGGAAGAGACCCAGTACTTC
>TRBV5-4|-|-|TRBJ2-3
CASSSAGRTSTDTQYF
TGTGCCAGCAGCTCTGCCGGGCGGACTAGCACAGATACGCAGTATTTT
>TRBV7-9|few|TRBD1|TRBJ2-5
CASSLGDRQETQYF
TGTGCCAGCAGCTTGGGGGACAGGCAAGAGACCCAGTACTTC
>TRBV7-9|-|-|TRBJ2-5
CASRQSGFQETQYF
TGTGCCAGCAGACAATCTGGATTCCAAGAGACCCAGTACTTC
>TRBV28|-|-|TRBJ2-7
CASTSRAYEQYF
TGTGCCAGCACCAGCAGGGCGTACGAGCAGTACTTC
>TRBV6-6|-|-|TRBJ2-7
CASSYATYEQYF
TGTGCCAGCAGTTACGCAACCTACGAGCAGTACTTC
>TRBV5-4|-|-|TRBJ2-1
CASSPDSPSSYNEQFF
TGTGCCAGCAGCCCCGACTCTCCCAGCTCCTACAATGAGCAGTTCTTC
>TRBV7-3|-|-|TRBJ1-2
CASSLAAFGDGYTF
TGTGCCAGCAGCTTGGCAGCTTTCGGGGACGGCTACACCTTC
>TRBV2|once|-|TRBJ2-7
CASRRLSGEQYF
TGTGCCAGCAGACGACTATCCGGCGAGCAGTACTTC
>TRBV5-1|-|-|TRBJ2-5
CASSPGPQETQYF
TGCGCCAGCAGCCCGGGACCGCAAGAGACCCAGTACTTC
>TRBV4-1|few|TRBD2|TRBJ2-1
CASSQGGLAGGYEQFF
TGCGCCAGCAGCCAAGGAGGGCTAGCGGGAGGATACGAGCAGTTCTTC
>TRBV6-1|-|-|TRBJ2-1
CASSDGERRNNEQFF
TGTGCCAGCAGTGACGGTGAAAGGAGGAACAATGAGCAGTTCTTC
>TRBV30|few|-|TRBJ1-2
CAWVADDYGYTF
TGTGCCTGGGTGGCGGACGATTATGGCTACACCTTC
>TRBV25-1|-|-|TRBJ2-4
CASSDVGAKNIQYF
TGTGCCAGCAGTGATGTGGGAGCCAAAAACATTCAGTACTTC
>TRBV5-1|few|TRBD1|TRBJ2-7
CASSSGTGSYEQYF
TGCGCCAGCAGCTCCGGGACAGGGAGCTACGAGCAGTACTTC
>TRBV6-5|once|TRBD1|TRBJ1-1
CASSRRQGTEAFF
TGTGCCAGCAGTCGCCGACAGGGCACTGAAGCTTTCTTT
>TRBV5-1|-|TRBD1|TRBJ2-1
CASSSAGTGYNEQFF
TGCGCCAGCAGCTCCGCCGGGACAGGGTACAATGAGCAGTTCTTC
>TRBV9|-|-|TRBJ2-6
CASSPHGSGANVLTF
TGTGCCAGCAGCCCTCACGGCTCTGGGGCCAACGTCCTGACTTTC
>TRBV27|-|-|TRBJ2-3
CASSLVGREDTQYF
TGTGCCAGCAGTTTAGTAGGGAGAGAAGATACGCAGTATTTT
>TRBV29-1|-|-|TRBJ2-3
CSVLRQTSTDTQYF
TGCAGCGTTCTCAGGCAGACTAGCACAGATACGCAGTATTTT
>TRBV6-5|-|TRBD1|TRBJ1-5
CASSHRGWNQPQHF
TGTGCCAGCAGCCACAGGGGGTGGAATCAGCCCCAGCATTTT
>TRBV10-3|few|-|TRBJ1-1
CAIGRGSDTEAFF
TGTGCCATCGGGAGGGGGTCGGACACTGAAGCTTTCTTT
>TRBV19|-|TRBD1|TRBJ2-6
CASWTGAGANVLTF
TGTGCCAGTTGGACAGGGGCTGGGGCCAACGTCCTGACTTTC
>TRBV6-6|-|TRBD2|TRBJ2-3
CASSYPSGEGTQYF
TGTGCCAGCAGTTACCCCAGCGGGGAGGGTACGCAGTATTTT
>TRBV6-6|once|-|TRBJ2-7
CASSYTPSYEQYF
TGTGCCAGCAGTTACACACCTTCCTACGAGCAGTACTTC
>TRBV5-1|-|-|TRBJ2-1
CASSLMDTGYNEQFF
TGCGCCAGCAGCTTAATGGACACGGGCTACAATGAGCAGTTCTTC
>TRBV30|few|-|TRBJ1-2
CAWSPGPWGYGYTF
TGTGCCTGGAGTCCAGGTCCTTGGGGCTATGGCTACACCTTC
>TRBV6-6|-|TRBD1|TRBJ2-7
CASSYAGQGAGQYF
TGTGCCAGCAGTTACGCCGGACAGGGGGCGGGACAGTACTTC
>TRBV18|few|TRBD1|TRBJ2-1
CASSEGQGPYNEQFF
TGTGCCAGCTCAGAGGGACAGGGCCCCTACAATGAGCAGTTCTTC
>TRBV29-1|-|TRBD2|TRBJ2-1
CSVDGLAPSGGNEQFF
TGCAGCGTTGACGGACTAGCTCCTAGTGGTGGGAATGAGCAGTTCTTC
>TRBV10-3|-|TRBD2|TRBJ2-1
CAISPGTSGYNEQFF
TGTGCCATCAGTCCCGGGACTAGCGGGTACAATGAGCAGTTCTTC
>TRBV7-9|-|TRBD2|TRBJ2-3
CASSQRTSGIADTQYF
TGTGCCAGCAGCCAAAGGACTAGCGGGATCGCAGATACGCAGTATTTT
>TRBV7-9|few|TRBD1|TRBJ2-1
CASSGTGQTYNEQFF
TGTGCCAGCAGCGGAACGGGACAGACTTACAATGAGCAGTTCTTC
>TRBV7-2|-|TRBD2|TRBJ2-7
CASSFAGLEGSEQYF
TGTGCCAGCAGCTTTGCCGGACTAGAGGGCTCCGAGCAGTACTTC
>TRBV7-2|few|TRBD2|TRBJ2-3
CASSSTSGSGTDTQYF
TGTGCCAGCAGTTCGACTAGCGGGAGTGGCACAGATACGCAGTATTTT
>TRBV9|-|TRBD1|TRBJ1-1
CASSAGQGLGNTEAFF
TGTGCCAGCAGCGCGGGACAGGGTTTAGGGAACACTGAAGCTTTCTTT
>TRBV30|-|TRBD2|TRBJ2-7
CAWTLGGRDSEQYF
TGTGCCTGGACGCTTGGCGGGAGGGATTCCGAGCAGTACTTC
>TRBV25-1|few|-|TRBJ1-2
CASSEYTQGVRGYTF
TGTGCCAGCAGTGAATATACCCAGGGTGTTCGTGGCTACACCTTC
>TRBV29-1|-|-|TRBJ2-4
CSVEAVAKNIQYF
TGCAGCGTTGAAGCGGTGGCCAAAAACATTCAGTACTTC
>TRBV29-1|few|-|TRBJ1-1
CSVVPLTRAEAFF
TGCAGCGTTGTCCCTTTAACTCGCGCTGAAGCTTTCTTT
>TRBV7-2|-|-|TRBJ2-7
CASSLGGGRGYEQYF
TGTGCCAGCAGCTTAGGTGGGGGAAGAGGGTACGAGCAGTACTTC